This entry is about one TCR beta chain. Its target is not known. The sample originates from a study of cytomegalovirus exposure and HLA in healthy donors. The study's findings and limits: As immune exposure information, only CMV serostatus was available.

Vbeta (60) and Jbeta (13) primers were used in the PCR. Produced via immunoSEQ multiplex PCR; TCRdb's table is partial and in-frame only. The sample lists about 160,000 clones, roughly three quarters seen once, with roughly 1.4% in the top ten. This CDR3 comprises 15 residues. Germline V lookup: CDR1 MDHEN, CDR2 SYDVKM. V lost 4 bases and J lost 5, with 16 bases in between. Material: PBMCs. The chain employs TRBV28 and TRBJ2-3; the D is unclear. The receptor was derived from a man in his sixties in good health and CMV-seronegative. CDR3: CASSSRSGLGDTQYF. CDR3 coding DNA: TGTGCCAGCAGTTCCCGGTCAGGTCTGGGAGATACGCAGTATTTT. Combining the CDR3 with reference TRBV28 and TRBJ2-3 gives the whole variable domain DVKVTQSSRYLVKRTGEKVFLECVQDMDHENMFWYRQDPGLGLRLIYFSYDVKMKEKGDIPEGYSVSREKKERFSLILESASTNQTSMYLCASSSRSGLGDTQYFGPGTRLTVL.